This T cell receptor (beta chain) was recorded in a study of T cells in Graves' hyperthyroidism and ophthalmopathy. Study findings and constraints: Ophthalmopathy got predicted by the model a median around 6.6 months before its onset. Blood also held most thyroid clonotypes expanded beyond 0.001.

Uncontrolled infection, other autoimmune disease, pregnancy or lactation disqualified patients from enrolment. Clinical symptoms, serum thyroxine and TRAb, thyroid ultrasound and orbital computed tomography together formed the diagnostic basis. As concerns this clonotype: What it binds is not known. A clone one base away is much larger, so this may be a read error.

The TCR beta CDR3 regions underwent amplification using RNA transcripts as the source. Carried out on the TCR CDR3, a first-round RT-PCR used the HTBI primer set. Using its own MiXCR run on the multiplex PCR reads, TCRdb lists one record per CDR3 protein. The sample includes around 500,000 distinct CDR3 sequences, 16% seen only once; the top ten take approximately 32%. Germline V gives CDR1 MNHEY, CDR2 SMNVEV (reference sequence). The CDR3 runs to 14 residues. Sequences were obtained from blood. The clonotype comes from a woman in her twenties or thirties with Graves' ophthalmopathy. The chain uses TRBV27 and TRBJ1-2, with a possible D match to TRBD1 (6 bases). CDR3 loop: CGSSLTVTGSGYTF. In nucleotides, the CDR3 is TGTGGCAGCAGTTTAACAGTTACAGGGTCCGGCTACACCTTC.